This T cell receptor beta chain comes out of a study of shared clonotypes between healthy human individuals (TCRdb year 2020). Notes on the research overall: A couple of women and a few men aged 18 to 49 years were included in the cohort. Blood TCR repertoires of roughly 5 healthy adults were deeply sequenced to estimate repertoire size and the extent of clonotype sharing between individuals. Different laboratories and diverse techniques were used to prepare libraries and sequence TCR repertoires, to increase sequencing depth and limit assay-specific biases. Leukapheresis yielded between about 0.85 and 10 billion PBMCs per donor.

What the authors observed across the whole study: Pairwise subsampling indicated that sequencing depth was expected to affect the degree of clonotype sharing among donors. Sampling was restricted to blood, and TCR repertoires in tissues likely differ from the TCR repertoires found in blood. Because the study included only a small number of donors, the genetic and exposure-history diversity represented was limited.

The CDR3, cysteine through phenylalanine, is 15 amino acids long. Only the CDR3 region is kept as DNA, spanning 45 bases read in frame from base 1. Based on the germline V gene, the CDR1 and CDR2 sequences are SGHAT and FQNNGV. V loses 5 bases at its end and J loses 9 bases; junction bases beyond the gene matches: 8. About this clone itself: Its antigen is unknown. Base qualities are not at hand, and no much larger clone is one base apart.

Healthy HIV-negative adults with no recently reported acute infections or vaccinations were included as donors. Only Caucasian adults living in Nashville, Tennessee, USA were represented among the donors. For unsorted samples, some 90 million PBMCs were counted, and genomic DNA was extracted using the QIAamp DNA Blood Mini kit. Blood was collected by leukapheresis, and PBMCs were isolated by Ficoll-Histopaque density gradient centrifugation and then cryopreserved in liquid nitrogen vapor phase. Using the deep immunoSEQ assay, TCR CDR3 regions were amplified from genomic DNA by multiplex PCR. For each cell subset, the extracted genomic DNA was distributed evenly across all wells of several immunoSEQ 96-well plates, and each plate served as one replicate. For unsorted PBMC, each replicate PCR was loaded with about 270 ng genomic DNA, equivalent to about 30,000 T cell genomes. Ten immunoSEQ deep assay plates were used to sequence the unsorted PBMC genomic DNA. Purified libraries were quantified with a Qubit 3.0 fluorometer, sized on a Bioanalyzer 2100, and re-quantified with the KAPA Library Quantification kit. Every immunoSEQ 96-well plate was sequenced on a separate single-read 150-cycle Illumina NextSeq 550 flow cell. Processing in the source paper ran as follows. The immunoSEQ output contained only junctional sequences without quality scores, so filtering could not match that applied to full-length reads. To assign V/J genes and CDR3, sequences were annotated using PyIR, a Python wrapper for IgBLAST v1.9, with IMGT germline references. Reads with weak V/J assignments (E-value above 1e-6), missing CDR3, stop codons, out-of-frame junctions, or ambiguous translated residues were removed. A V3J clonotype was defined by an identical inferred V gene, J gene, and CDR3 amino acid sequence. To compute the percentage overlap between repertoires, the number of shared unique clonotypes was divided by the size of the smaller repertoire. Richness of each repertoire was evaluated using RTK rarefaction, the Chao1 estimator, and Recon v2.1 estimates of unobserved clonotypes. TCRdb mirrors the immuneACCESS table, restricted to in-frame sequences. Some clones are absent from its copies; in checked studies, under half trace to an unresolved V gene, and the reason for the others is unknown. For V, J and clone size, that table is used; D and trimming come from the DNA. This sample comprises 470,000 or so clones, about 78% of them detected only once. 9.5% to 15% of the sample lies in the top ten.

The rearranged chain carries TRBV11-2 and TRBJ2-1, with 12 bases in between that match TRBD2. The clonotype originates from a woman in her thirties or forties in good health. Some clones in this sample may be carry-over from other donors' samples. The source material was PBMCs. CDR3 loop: CASSPTSGRLPEQFF. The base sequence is TGTGCCAGCAGCCCAACTAGCGGGAGGCTTCCTGAGCAGTTCTTC. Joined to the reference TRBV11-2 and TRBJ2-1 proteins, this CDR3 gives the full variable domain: EAGVAQSPRYKIIEKRQSVAFWCNPISGHATLYWYQQILGQGPKLLIQFQNNGVVDDSQLPKDRFSAERLKGVDSTLKIQPAKLEDSAVYLCASSPTSGRLPEQFFGPGTRLTVL.